The sequence of this T cell receptor beta chain was determined in a study of T cells in localized non-small cell lung cancer. In its sample, this clone was seen a few times. Its antigen is not known. The length of the CDR3 is 15 residues. The germline CDR1 and CDR2 sequences are LNHDA and SQIVND (reference sequence). V was pared by 0 bases and J by 2 bases, with 8 bases between. The method was immunoSEQ multiplex PCR; TCRdb's version includes in-frame clones alone and lacks a portion of them. The sample lists about 33,000 clones, about four fifths seen once, with roughly a sixth in the top ten. Study-wide findings and caveats: In adjacent lung, a median roughly 62 of the top 100 tumor clones were found. Tumor showed lower T cell clonality than uninvolved adjacent lung, where it was highest. A raised T cell density in blood coincided with lengthier overall survival. Without multi-region sequencing, intratumor heterogeneity could not be excluded.

The sample consisted of peripheral blood, taken before any cancer treatment. This receptor was identified in a male donor aged 60 or older with stage III squamous cell lung carcinoma. The rearrangement links TRBV19 to TRBJ1-5; no clear D gene. The CDR3 region has the DNA TGTGCCAGTAGTATAGATGAGGCGGGCAATCAGCCCCAGCATTTT. It translates to CASSIDEAGNQPQHF.